The 21 T cell receptor beta chains in this list originate from one sample, sequenced in a study of cytomegalovirus exposure and HLA in healthy donors. PCR primers comprised 60 Vbeta and 13 Jbeta primers. Assay used: immunoSEQ multiplex PCR; TCRdb lists only in-frame clones, some missing. The sample lists about 160,000 clones; 80% were seen once. Sequenced sample: PBMCs. All receptors derive from a man aged 25 to 45 in good health and CMV-seronegative.

This chain uses TRBV6-6 with TRBJ1-5; D call uncertain. Germline V gene data show CDR1 as MNHNY and CDR2 as SVGAGI (reference sequence). The V end lost 7 bases, the J end lost 0 bases, and 16 bases lay between the germline ends. There are 16 residues in the CDR3. CDR3 residues: CASTVRHSTSNQPQHF. DNA for the CDR3: TGTGCCAGCACCGTCCGGCACAGTACTAGCAATCAGCCCCAGCATTTT.

The chain uses TRBV30 and TRBJ1-2; 8 bases match TRBD1. Unmatched junction bases numbered 8, after V lost 2 bases and J lost 3 bases. In germline, CDR1 is GTSNPN, CDR2 SVGIG (reference sequence). The CDR3 has 15 amino acids. In DNA, the CDR3 is TGTGCCTGGAGTCCCGACAGGGGCGCCCACTATGGCTACACCTTC. Encoded protein: CAWSPDRGAHYGYTF.

This chain uses TRBV27 with TRBJ2-1, with 9 bases aligning to TRBD2. With 2 bases clipped from V and 1 base from J, the junction kept 3 bases outside the gene matches. This CDR3 spans 16 amino acids. The germline CDR1 and CDR2 sequences are MNHEY and SMNVEV (reference sequence). The CDR3 spells CASSLEAGGSYNEQFF. The CDR3 coding sequence is TGTGCCAGCAGTTTAGAAGCGGGAGGATCCTACAATGAGCAGTTCTTC.

The gene calls are TRBV30 and TRBJ1-1; D remains unclear. Germline V lookup: CDR1 GTSNPN, CDR2 SVGIG (reference sequence). The CDR3 is 13 residues long. The V end was cut by 2 bases, the J end by 2 bases, with 9 bases between. The CDR3 DNA is TGTGCCTGGAGTCGAGGCCCCAACACTGAAGCTTTCTTT. Translation: CAWSRGPNTEAFF. Full variable domain (rest looked up from reference TRBV30 and TRBJ1-1): SQTIHQWPATLVQPVGSPLSLECTVEGTSNPNLYWYRQAAGRGLQLLFYSVGIGQISSEVPQNLSASRPQDRQFILSSKKLLLSDSGFYLCAWSRGPNTEAFFGQGTRLTVV.

The gene calls are TRBV15 and TRBJ2-2; maybe TRBD1 (6 bases). The CDR3 covers 14 residues. V lost 5 bases to trimming and J lost 6 bases, with 13 bases between them. The V gene's germline CDR1 is LNHNV and CDR2 YYDKDF (reference sequence). The CDR3, as DNA: TGTGCCACCAGCGACGTGGGGGCGGCCGGGGAGCTGTTTTTT. It specifies CATSDVGAAGELFF.

The genes are TRBV9 and TRBJ2-7, with 12 bases identical to TRBD2. The CDR3 sequence is 15 residues long. Germline loops: CDR1 SGDLS, CDR2 YYNGEE. V shed 0 bases and J 3 bases; nucleotides not matched to a gene: 1. The CDR3 loop reads CASSVGLAGVYEQYF. CDR3 sequence (DNA): TGTGCCAGCAGCGTAGGACTAGCGGGGGTCTACGAGCAGTACTTC.

V gene TRBV9 combines with J gene TRBJ1-2; possible D gene TRBD1, 5 bases. Germline V gene sequence: CDR1 SGDLS, CDR2 YYNGEE. The CDR3 loop spans 14 amino acids. V was pared by 0 bases and J by 5 bases, with 11 bases between. CDR3 bases: TGTGCCAGCAGCGTAGGAGGCTCAGGGTATGGCTACACCTTC. Translating gives CASSVGGSGYGYTF.

V usage is TRBV29-1 and J usage is TRBJ2-3; D might be TRBD2 (6 bases). V lost 7 bases, J lost 4 bases, and 12 bases lay in between. From germline, CDR1 is SQVTM and CDR2 ANQGSEA. The CDR3 sequence is 12 residues long. The DNA of the CDR3 is TGCAGCGGGACGGGGGTGGCAGATACGCAGTATTTT. Its protein is CSGTGVADTQYF.

In DNA, the CDR3 is TGTGCCAGCAGCTACAGGGGGCGCAATGAGCAGTTCTTC. Residues: CASSYRGRNEQFF. V is TRBV7-3 and J is TRBJ2-1; 9 nucleotides match TRBD1. V was pared by 4 bases and J by 6 bases, with 1 base of the junction left unmatched. The length of the CDR3 is 13 residues. The germline CDR1 and CDR2 sequences are SGHTA and FQGTGA.

The chain couples TRBV29-1 to TRBJ2-7; TRBD1 matches 7 bases. V lost 7 bases to trimming and J lost 2 bases; unmatched junction nucleotides: 5. The CDR3 contains 12 residues. Germline values: CDR1 SQVTM, CDR2 ANQGSEA. The DNA for the CDR3 is TGCAGCGCTCGACAGGGACCCTACGAGCAGTACTTC. Translated, it gives CSARQGPYEQYF.

This clone was recorded a few times. The rearrangement uses TRBV7-2 and TRBJ2-3, with 13 bases lining up with TRBD2. After removal of 5 bases from V and 2 bases from J, the junction contained 10 bases not matched to a gene. CDR1 and CDR2 from the germline V gene are SGHTA and FQGNSA. The CDR3 consists of 18 residues. CDR3 bases: TGTGCCAGCAGCCTCAATCAAGGGACTAGCGGGGTCACAGATACGCAGTATTTT. This gives the protein CASSLNQGTSGVTDTQYF.

The J gene is TRBJ2-2, the V gene TRBV13, with 9 bases aligning to TRBD1. Germline CDR1 and CDR2: PRHDT and FYEKMQ (reference sequence). Trimming removed 2 bases from V and 3 bases from J; junction bases left unmatched: 4. The length of the CDR3 is 16 residues. The CDR3 loop reads CASSLRDREYTGELFF. Here the CDR3 DNA reads TGTGCCAGCAGCTTACGGGACAGGGAGTACACCGGGGAGCTGTTTTTT.

This clone has more than one count but fewer than ten. The chain employs TRBV9 and TRBJ1-1; D perhaps matches TRBD1 (5 bases). CDR1 SGDLS and CDR2 YYNGEE come from the germline V gene. The CDR3 consists of 13 residues. V shed 6 bases and J shed 6 bases, with 15 bases lying between them. In nucleotides, the CDR3 is TGTGCCAGCACCTCCTTGGGGCGCGCTGAAGCTTTCTTT. Residues: CASTSLGRAEAFF.

V and J are TRBV4-3 and TRBJ2-1; TRBD2 aligns across 8 bases. Germline V gives CDR1 LGHNA, CDR2 YSLEER. Germline trimming cut 1 base from V and 0 bases from J; bases unmatched to any gene: 11. The CDR3 extends over 19 amino acids. This CDR3 is CASSQGAKRGGSSYNEQFF. CDR3 in DNA: TGCGCCAGCAGCCAAGGAGCGAAGCGCGGGGGGAGCTCCTACAATGAGCAGTTCTTC.

The rearrangement joins TRBV5-4 to TRBJ2-4, with no clear D. The CDR3 totals 13 residues. CDR1 and CDR2 from the germline V gene are SGHNT and YYREEE (reference sequence). Trimming shortened V by 2 bases and J by 7 bases, and 10 bases separated the two germline ends. This CDR3 reads CASSFETNNIQYF. The CDR3 bases are TGTGCCAGCAGCTTTGAGACAAATAACATTCAGTACTTC. The variable domain in full, completed from reference TRBV5-4 and TRBJ2-4, reads ETGVTQSPTHLIKTRGQQVTLRCSSQSGHNTVSWYQQALGQGPQFIFQYYREEENGRGNFPPRFSGLQFPNYSSELNVNALELDDSALYLCASSFETNNIQYFGAGTRLSVL.

This clone was seen only once. The junction does not match germline at one end; this may be a read error. This sample includes further DNA sequences coding for the same CDR3. The gene calls are TRBV13 and TRBJ1-6; D may be TRBD1 (6 bases). The germline CDR1 and CDR2 sequences are PRHDT and FYEKMQ (reference sequence). The CDR3 covers 17 residues. Here the CDR3 DNA reads TGTGCCAGCAGCTTAGGAACAGGGATCGACTATAATTCCCCCCTCCACTTT. It translates to CASSLGTGIDYNSPLHF.

The table lists this clone with a count of one. The CDR3 spells CASSPFRGRRDEKLFF. CDR3 in DNA: TGTGCCAGCTCACCTTTTCGAGGGCGCCGGGATGAAAAACTGTTTTTT. The genes are TRBV18 and TRBJ1-4; D ambiguous. This CDR3 contains 16 residues. The V end was cut by 3 bases, the J end by 6 bases, with 17 bases between. Germline lookup yields CDR1 KGHSH and CDR2 LQKENI.

With regard to this clone: Its ends do not fully match the called genes, so a read error is possible. The rearrangement uses TRBV18 and TRBJ2-2; D possibly corresponds to TRBD1 (6 bases). Germline CDR1 KGHSH, CDR2 LQKENI. The CDR3 covers 15 residues. The CDR3 DNA reads TGTGCCAGCTCGCCACGACAGGTGTCGGCCGGGGAGCTGTTTTTT. It codes for CASSPRQVSAGELFF.

V is TRBV5-4 and J is TRBJ1-1, with D possibly TRBD1 on 6 matching bases. V gave up 4 bases and J gave up 5 bases, with 18 bases separating them. This CDR3 is built from 15 residues. Germline-derived CDR1 and CDR2 are SGHNT and YYREEE (reference sequence). For the CDR3, the DNA is TGTGCCAGCAGCCGGTCTGGGGGCGGACGGACTGAAGCTTTCTTT. This codes for CASSRSGGGRTEAFF.

In this sample, this clone turned up a few times. This chain links TRBV27 with TRBJ2-1, with 8 bases aligning to TRBD2. Germline CDR1 reads MNHEY; CDR2 reads SMNVEV (reference sequence). The CDR3 is 18 amino acids. The V gene end was trimmed by 3 bases and the J gene end by 9 bases; junction bases not matched to a gene: 19. CDR3 bases: TGTGCCAGCAGTTTTTCTCCCGGACCATCCGGGGGGGAGTTTGAGCAGTTCTTC. It translates to CASSFSPGPSGGEFEQFF.

This clone was seen just once. This chain connects TRBV4-3 to TRBJ2-3; D is unclear. V lost 0 bases and J 0 bases, leaving 13 bases between the germline ends. Germline V gene data show CDR1 as LGHNA and CDR2 as YSLEER. The CDR3 is 17 residues long. CDR3 amino acids: CASSQEVGGQSTDTQYF. The CDR3, as DNA: TGCGCCAGCAGCCAAGAAGTCGGCGGCCAGAGCACAGATACGCAGTATTTT.